Following are 31 T cell receptor beta chains from one sample sequenced in a study of blood T cell repertoires in COVID-19. Here immunoSEQ multiplex PCR was the method, and the copy in TCRdb shows in-frame clones only, minus some. The data contain fewer than 45,000 clones, roughly four fifths of them singletons. Sequenced sample: peripheral blood. The receptors here all came from a man in his forties with active or convalescent COVID-19.

The chain recombines TRBV30 with TRBJ2-3; D is uncertain. Trimming cost V 0 bases and J 1 base, with 5 bases left between them. Germline values: CDR1 GTSNPN, CDR2 SVGIG (reference sequence). This CDR3 region has 13 residues. CDR3 residues: CAWSVAGTDTQYF. Written as DNA, the CDR3 is TGTGCCTGGAGTGTGGCAGGCACAGATACGCAGTATTTT.

The chain recombines TRBV9 with TRBJ1-1, with TRBD1 as a possible D gene (6 bases). The germline V gene has CDR1 SGDLS and CDR2 YYNGEE. The CDR3 runs 17 residues. The V end lost 0 bases, the J end lost 2 bases, and 17 bases lay between the germline ends. CDR3 in DNA: TGTGCCAGCAGCGTAGGTATCGGGGAGGGGGGAAACACTGAAGCTTTCTTT. Encoded protein: CASSVGIGEGGNTEAFF.

This chain uses TRBV9 with TRBJ2-2; D perhaps matches TRBD1 (5 bases). Trimming took off 0 bases at V and 4 bases at J, with 13 bases between the two ends. This CDR3 comprises 16 residues. Per germline, CDR1 SGDLS and CDR2 YYNGEE. Written as DNA, the CDR3 is TGTGCCAGCAGCGTAGGATCTGACAGCCGCACCGGGGAGCTGTTTTTT. This codes for CASSVGSDSRTGELFF.

The chain links TRBV24-1 to TRBJ1-1; 7 nucleotides match TRBD1. There are 13 residues in the CDR3. J was trimmed by 5 bases and V by 6 bases; bases with no gene match: 5. The V gene's germline CDR1 is KGHDR and CDR2 SFDVKD. Here the CDR3 reads CATSQGEYTEAFF. The CDR3 DNA reads as TGTGCCACCAGTCAGGGGGAATATACTGAAGCTTTCTTT.

This chain uses TRBV7-2 with TRBJ2-5; D is possibly TRBD2 (6 bases). CDR3 length equals 14 residues. Trimming shortened V by 1 base and J by 5 bases, and 11 bases separated the two germline ends. CDR1 and CDR2 (germline): SGHTA, FQGNSA. CDR3 region: CASSLGVGGETQYF. The CDR3 nucleotides read TGTGCCAGCAGCTTAGGGGTTGGGGGGGAGACCCAGTACTTC.

The chain links TRBV5-1 to TRBJ1-1, with a tentative D call TRBD1 (6 bases). Deletions cut 0 bases from V and 6 bases from J, with 12 bases between. Germline V gene data show CDR1 as SGHRS and CDR2 as YFSETQ. This CDR3 is 14 amino acids long. CDR3 bases: TGCGCCAGCAGCTTGGGGGGGCGGAGCGCTGAAGCTTTCTTT. Protein sequence: CASSLGGRSAEAFF.

The rearrangement joins TRBV4-3 to TRBJ2-1; the match to TRBD2 covers 9 bases. Germline V gene lookup returns CDR1 LGHNA and CDR2 YSLEER. This CDR3 is built from 15 residues. V lost 4 bases to trimming and J lost 6 bases; unmatched junction nucleotides: 7. DNA for the CDR3: TGCGCCAGCAGCCCAATAGCGGGGGCCTCCAATGAGCAGTTCTTC. Protein: CASSPIAGASNEQFF.

This clone was recorded a few times. The chain recombines TRBV4-2 with TRBJ2-2; TRBD1 matches 7 bases. V lost 0 bases to trimming and J lost 4 bases; unmatched junction nucleotides: 2. The CDR3 extends over 15 amino acids. From germline, CDR1 is LGHNA and CDR2 YNFKEQ. CDR3 nucleotides: TGTGCCAGCAGCCAAGAAGGGGGCGGCACCGGGGAGCTGTTTTTT. Residues: CASSQEGGGTGELFF.

The chain is built from TRBV19 and TRBJ1-5; TRBD1 matches 7 bases. CDR1 and CDR2 from the germline V gene are LNHDA and SQIVND (reference sequence). This CDR3 has 13 residues. With V trimmed by 6 bases and J by 7 bases, 6 bases remained unmatched. The DNA for the CDR3 is TGTGCCAGTAGGAACAGGGGTTGGCAGCCCCAGCATTTT. The encoded protein is CASRNRGWQPQHF.

This chain joins TRBV14 and TRBJ2-3, with 7 bases aligning to TRBD2. Germline loops: CDR1 SGHDN, CDR2 FVKESK. The CDR3 has 12 amino acids. With 0 bases clipped from V and 14 bases from J, the junction kept 5 bases outside the gene matches. The CDR3 here is CASSQDGKRGYF. The CDR3 DNA reads TGTGCCAGCAGCCAAGATGGCAAGCGGGGGTATTTT.

The V gene is TRBV4-3, the J gene TRBJ1-2; D call uncertain. In germline, CDR1 is LGHNA, CDR2 YSLEER. V was pared by 0 bases and J by 8 bases, with 7 bases between. The CDR3 length is 12 residues. The CDR3 reads CASSQETGGYTF. CDR3 sequence (DNA): TGCGCCAGCAGCCAAGAAACGGGGGGCTACACCTTC.

This chain links TRBV6-1 with TRBJ1-2; D call uncertain. The CDR3 length is 13 residues. CDR1 and CDR2 from the germline V gene are MNHNS and SASEGT. V was cut by 3 bases and J by 5 bases, with 10 bases left in between. The CDR3 protein is CASSEVRNYGYTF. CDR3 nucleotides: TGTGCCAGCAGTGAGGTCAGGAATTATGGCTACACCTTC.

J is TRBJ1-1 and V is TRBV30, with D perhaps matching TRBD1 (6 bases). V lost 4 bases and J lost 5, with 17 bases in between. CDR3 length: 14 amino acids. CDR1 and CDR2 from the germline V gene are GTSNPN and SVGIG (reference sequence). DNA for the CDR3: TGTGCCTGGATCACGGGGGGGCGCCGAACTGAAGCTTTCTTT. Translated: CAWITGGRRTEAFF.

The rearrangement links TRBV15 to TRBJ2-7, with 11 bases fitting TRBD2. The germline V gene encodes CDR1 LNHNV and CDR2 YYDKDF (reference sequence). The CDR3 loop spans 14 amino acids. The V gene end was trimmed by 3 bases and the J gene end by 2 bases; junction bases not matched to a gene: 0. CDR3 protein: CATSRTSGTYEQYF. CDR3 sequence (DNA): TGTGCCACCAGCAGGACTAGCGGGACCTACGAGCAGTACTTC.

A few counts support this clone. The chain carries TRBV5-1 and TRBJ1-2; TRBD1 is a possible D gene (5 bases). The CDR3 loop spans 13 amino acids. Trimming removed 4 bases from V and 8 bases from J, with 15 bases in between. Germline CDR1 reads SGHRS; CDR2 reads YFSETQ. CDR3 bases: TGCGCCAGCAGCCAAACAGGAGAAGAGGGCTACACCTTC. This codes for CASSQTGEEGYTF. Based on the CDR3 plus reference TRBV5-1 and TRBJ1-2, the full variable domain is KAGVTQTPRYLIKTRGQQVTLSCSPISGHRSVSWYQQTPGQGLQFLFEYFSETQRNKGNFPGRFSGRQFSNSRSEMNVSTLELGDSALYLCASSQTGEEGYTFGSGTRLTVV.

The gene calls are TRBV9 and TRBJ1-6; 10 bases map to TRBD1. The germline gives CDR1 SGDLS, CDR2 YYNGEE. The V gene end was trimmed by 4 bases and the J gene end by 5 bases; junction bases not matched to a gene: 3. The CDR3 contains 15 residues. The CDR3 coding sequence is TGTGCCAGCAGCAGACAGGGGGCAGATAATTCACCCCTCCACTTT. Translating gives CASSRQGADNSPLHF.

The rearrangement uses TRBV5-1 and TRBJ2-7; 12 nucleotides match TRBD2. The CDR3 length is 16 residues. V shed 7 bases and J 1 base; nucleotides not matched to a gene: 9. From germline, CDR1 is SGHRS and CDR2 YFSETQ. CDR3 loop: CASGDTSGGLSYEQYF. CDR3 DNA: TGCGCCAGCGGCGATACTAGCGGGGGGCTTTCCTACGAGCAGTACTTC.

This chain uses TRBV2 with TRBJ1-4; 9 bases line up with TRBD1. Germline lookup yields CDR1 SNHLY and CDR2 FYNNEI. This CDR3 is 19 amino acids long. V was pared by 8 bases and J by 2 bases, with 18 bases of the junction left unmatched. This CDR3 is CASVPGQGIFIMTNEKLFF. CDR3 in DNA: TGTGCCAGCGTTCCGGGACAGGGTATATTCATTATGACTAATGAAAAACTGTTTTTT.

The gene calls are TRBV27 and TRBJ2-3; D unresolved. CDR1 MNHEY and CDR2 SMNVEV come from the germline V gene (reference sequence). The ends were cut back, 3 bases at V and 0 bases at J, with 7 bases in the middle. The CDR3 is 14 residues long. Here the CDR3 reads CASSFLSSTDTQYF. CDR3 bases: TGTGCCAGCAGTTTCCTCAGTAGCACAGATACGCAGTATTTT.

This sequence joins TRBV7-9 and TRBJ2-5; the match to TRBD2 covers 7 bases. Germline-derived CDR1 and CDR2 are SEHNR and FQNEAQ (reference sequence). This CDR3 region has 14 residues. V was clipped by 3 bases and J by 1 base; unmatched bases: 2. CDR3 DNA: TGTGCCAGCAGCTTCAGCGGGGTCCAAGAGACCCAGTACTTC. Its translation is CASSFSGVQETQYF.

The rearrangement links TRBV7-2 to TRBJ2-4; TRBD2 matches 9 bases. After removal of 6 bases from V and 4 bases from J, the junction contained 1 base not matched to a gene. The CDR3 has 13 amino acids. Germline loops: CDR1 SGHTA, CDR2 FQGNSA. The DNA for the CDR3 is TGTGCCAGCAGTGGACTAGCGAAAAACATTCAGTACTTC. It encodes CASSGLAKNIQYF. Full variable domain (outside the CDR3, taken from reference TRBV7-2 and TRBJ2-4): GAGVSQSPSNKVTEKGKDVELRCDPISGHTALYWYRQSLGQGLEFLIYFQGNSAPDKSGLPSDRFSAERTGGSVSTLTIQRTQQEDSAVYLCASSGLAKNIQYFGAGTRLSVL.

This clone was found once. The J gene is TRBJ1-2, the V gene TRBV4-2; D may be TRBD1 (6 bases). V was trimmed by 0 bases and J by 4 bases, leaving 12 bases between them. This CDR3 comprises 15 residues. Germline values: CDR1 LGHNA, CDR2 YNFKEQ. The CDR3 here is CASSQDVRDIYGYTF. DNA for the CDR3: TGTGCCAGCAGCCAAGACGTCCGGGACATCTATGGCTACACCTTC.

CDR3 protein: CASRAGGSQETQYF. The CDR3 coding sequence is TGTGCCAGCAGAGCAGGAGGGAGCCAAGAGACCCAGTACTTC. The chain couples TRBV28 to TRBJ2-5; TRBD2 is a possible D gene (6 bases). CDR1 is MDHEN and CDR2 is SYDVKM in the germline V gene. CDR3 length: 14 amino acids. Trimming removed 6 bases from V and 1 base from J, with 12 bases in between.

At least ten counts were recorded for this clone. The rearrangement links TRBV7-2 to TRBJ1-2; D possibly corresponds to TRBD1 (6 bases). There are 15 residues in the CDR3. Germline CDR1 reads SGHTA; CDR2 reads FQGNSA. Trimming left V 5 bases short and J 4 bases short, with 17 bases between. The CDR3 sequence is CASSPKAGAGYGYTF. CDR3 bases: TGTGCCAGCAGCCCTAAGGCGGGGGCGGGCTATGGCTACACCTTC.

The sample holds one count of this clone. The chain uses TRBV7-2 and TRBJ2-7; no clear D gene. Germline CDR1 is SGHTA and CDR2 is FQGNSA. Trimming cost V 1 base and J 0 bases, with 10 bases left between them. The CDR3 totals 15 residues. Written as DNA, the CDR3 is TGTGCCAGCAGCTTAGATGTAACATCCTCCTACGAGCAGTACTTC. Protein product: CASSLDVTSSYEQYF. Variable domain in full (rest from reference TRBV7-2 and TRBJ2-7): GAGVSQSPSNKVTEKGKDVELRCDPISGHTALYWYRQSLGQGLEFLIYFQGNSAPDKSGLPSDRFSAERTGGSVSTLTIQRTQQEDSAVYLCASSLDVTSSYEQYFGPGTRLTVT.

This sequence joins TRBV6-5 and TRBJ2-7; TRBD2 aligns across 11 bases. The J segment lost 3 bases and the V segment lost 1 base, leaving 2 bases of the junction unmatched. The CDR3 is 15 residues long. Germline CDR1 is MNHEY and CDR2 is SVGAGI. The chain's CDR3 is CASSYFGTSGYEQYF. CDR3 coding DNA: TGTGCCAGCAGTTACTTCGGGACTAGCGGCTACGAGCAGTACTTC.

The chain links TRBV5-4 to TRBJ2-7; TRBD1 matches 7 bases. V lost 4 bases and J lost 1; bases outside the gene matches: 14. From germline, CDR1 is SGHNT and CDR2 YYREEE (reference sequence). The CDR3 contains 17 residues. The CDR3: CASSKPVGGRESYEQYF. For the CDR3, the DNA is TGTGCCAGCAGCAAACCGGTAGGGGGCAGGGAATCCTACGAGCAGTACTTC.

The chain employs TRBV5-6 and TRBJ1-4, with 7 bases aligning to TRBD1. Germline lookup yields CDR1 SGHDT and CDR2 YYEEEE. This CDR3 region has 16 residues. Trimming cost V 4 bases and J 4 bases; bases outside gene matches: 10. The CDR3 region has the DNA TGTGCCAGCAGCGCTATTAGGGGGCAGGTTAATGAAAAACTGTTTTTT. Encoded protein: CASSAIRGQVNEKLFF.

This clone has a handful of counts. This rearrangement joins TRBV7-9 to TRBJ2-7, with D possibly being TRBD1 (6 bases). V was clipped by 5 bases and J by 5 bases, with 10 bases between them. Germline V lookup: CDR1 SEHNR, CDR2 FQNEAQ (reference sequence). The CDR3 covers 12 residues. In DNA form, the CDR3 reads TGTGCCAGCAGCGCCTACAGGGACGAGCAGTACTTC. Protein sequence: CASSAYRDEQYF. The full variable domain, completed using reference TRBV7-9 and TRBJ2-7, is DTGVSQNPRHKITKRGQNVTFRCDPISEHNRLYWYRQTLGQGPEFLTYFQNEAQLEKSRLLSDRFSAERPKGSFSTLEIQRTEQGDSAMYLCASSAYRDEQYFGPGTRLTVT.

This clone occurred a few times. The same CDR3 can be traced to other DNA sequences in this sample. The chain combines TRBV28 with TRBJ2-7; no clear D gene. The CDR3 contains 11 residues. Germline V gives CDR1 MDHEN, CDR2 SYDVKM. Trimming stripped 3 bases from V and 3 bases from J, with 3 bases between. Here the CDR3 reads CASSFRYEQYF. The DNA of the CDR3 is TGTGCCAGCAGTTTTCGCTACGAGCAGTACTTC.

In its sample, this clone was seen once. V usage is TRBV4-2 and J usage is TRBJ2-1, with 7 bases aligning to TRBD2. The CDR3 has 15 residues. Trimming at V came to 1 base and at J to 9 bases, leaving 9 bases not matched to a gene. Looked up from germline, CDR1 is LGHNA and CDR2 is YNFKEQ. In DNA form, the CDR3 reads TGTGCCAGCAGCCAAGCAGAGGGCGGGGGTTTTGAGCAGTTCTTC. Translating gives CASSQAEGGGFEQFF.